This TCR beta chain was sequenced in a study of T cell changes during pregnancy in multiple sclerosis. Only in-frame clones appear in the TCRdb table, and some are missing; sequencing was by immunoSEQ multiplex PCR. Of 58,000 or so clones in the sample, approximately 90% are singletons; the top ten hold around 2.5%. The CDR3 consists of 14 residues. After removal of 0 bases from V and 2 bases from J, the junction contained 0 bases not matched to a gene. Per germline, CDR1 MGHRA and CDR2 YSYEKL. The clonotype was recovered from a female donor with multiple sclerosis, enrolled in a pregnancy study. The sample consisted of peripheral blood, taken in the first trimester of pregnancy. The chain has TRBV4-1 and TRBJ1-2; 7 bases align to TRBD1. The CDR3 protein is CASSQETGNYGYTF. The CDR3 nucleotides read TGCGCCAGCAGCCAAGAGACAGGGAACTATGGCTACACCTTC.